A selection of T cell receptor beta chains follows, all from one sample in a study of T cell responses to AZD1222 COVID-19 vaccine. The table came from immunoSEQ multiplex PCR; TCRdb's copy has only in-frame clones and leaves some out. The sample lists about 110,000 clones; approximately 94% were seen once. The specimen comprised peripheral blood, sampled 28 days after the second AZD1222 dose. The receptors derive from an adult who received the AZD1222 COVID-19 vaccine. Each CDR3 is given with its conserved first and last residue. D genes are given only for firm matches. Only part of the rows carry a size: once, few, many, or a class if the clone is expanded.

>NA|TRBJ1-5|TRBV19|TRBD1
CASSIGRTGGMYSNQPQHF
TGTGCCAGTAGTATCGGGAGGACAGGGGGAATGTATAGCAATCAGCCCCAGCATTTT
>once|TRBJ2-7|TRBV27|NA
CASGAGTVPYEQYF
TGTGCCAGCGGGGCCGGGACGGTACCCTACGAGCAGTACTTC
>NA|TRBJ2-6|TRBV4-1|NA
CASSLRVWTPNKSGANVLTF
TGCGCCAGCAGCCTGAGGGTTTGGACACCCAATAAATCTGGGGCCAACGTCCTGACTTTC
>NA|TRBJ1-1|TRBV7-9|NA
CASSPKGAEAFF
TGTGCCAGCAGCCCTAAGGGCGCTGAAGCTTTCTTT
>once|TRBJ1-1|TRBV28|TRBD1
CASSGTGDLNTEAFF
TGTGCCAGCAGTGGGACAGGGGATTTGAACACTGAAGCTTTCTTT
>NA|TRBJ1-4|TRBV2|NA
CASRPDPPRGEKLFF
TGTGCCAGCAGACCCGATCCCCCACGGGGTGAAAAACTGTTTTTT
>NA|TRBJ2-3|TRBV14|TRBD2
CASSRLSGIPTDTQYF
TGTGCCAGCAGCCGTCTTAGCGGGATACCCACAGATACGCAGTATTTT
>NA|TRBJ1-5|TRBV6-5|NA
CASSSSTGGNQPQHF
TGTGCCAGCAGTAGTTCGACAGGCGGCAATCAGCCCCAGCATTTT
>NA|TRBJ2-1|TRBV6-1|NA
CASSESWSSYNEQFF
TGTGCCAGCAGTGAGAGCTGGAGCTCCTACAATGAGCAGTTCTTC
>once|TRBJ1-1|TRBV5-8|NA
CASRPKGWTEAFF
TGTGCCAGCAGACCGAAGGGTTGGACTGAAGCTTTCTTT
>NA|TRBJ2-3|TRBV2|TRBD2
CASRAGGIDTQYF
TGTGCCAGCAGAGCGGGAGGGATAGATACGCAGTATTTT
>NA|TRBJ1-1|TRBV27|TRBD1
CASSWGQGAQTEAFF
TGTGCCAGCAGTTGGGGACAGGGAGCGCAGACTGAAGCTTTCTTT
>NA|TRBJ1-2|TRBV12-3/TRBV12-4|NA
CASSLTNLYGYTF
TGTGCCAGCAGTTTGACAAATCTATATGGCTACACCTTC
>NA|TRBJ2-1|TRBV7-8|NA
CASTAGNLQFF
TGTGCCAGCACCGCCGGGAACTTGCAGTTCTTC
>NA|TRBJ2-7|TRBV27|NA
CASSLQEGASYEQYF
TGTGCCAGCAGTTTGCAGGAGGGGGCCTCCTACGAGCAGTACTTC
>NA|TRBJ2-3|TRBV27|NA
CASTSDWANTQYF
TGTGCCAGCACTTCGGACTGGGCGAATACGCAGTATTTT
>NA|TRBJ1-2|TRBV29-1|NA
CSLTDSPSYGYTF
TGCAGCCTGACAGATTCACCAAGCTATGGCTACACCTTC
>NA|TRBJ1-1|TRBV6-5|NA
CASSDGIREAFF
TGTGCCAGCAGCGACGGGATACGTGAAGCTTTCTTT
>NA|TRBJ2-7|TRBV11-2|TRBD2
CASRGAGGLREQYF
TGTGCCAGCAGAGGAGCGGGAGGGCTGAGGGAGCAGTACTTC
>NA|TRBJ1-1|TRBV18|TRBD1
CASSPSGGVGNTEAFF
TGTGCCAGCTCACCATCAGGGGGCGTGGGGAACACTGAAGCTTTCTTT
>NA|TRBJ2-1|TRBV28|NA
CASRDSNYNEQFF
TGTGCCAGCAGGGACTCAAACTACAATGAGCAGTTCTTC
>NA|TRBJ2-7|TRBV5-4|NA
CASSLKVGGVGEQYF
TGTGCCAGCAGCTTGAAGGTGGGTGGGGTCGGCGAGCAGTACTTC
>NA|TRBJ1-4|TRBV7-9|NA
CASSPTGFNEKLFF
TGTGCCAGCAGCCCGACCGGTTTCAACGAAAAACTGTTTTTT
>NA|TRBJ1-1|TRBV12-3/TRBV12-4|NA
CASSLGVNTEAFF
TGTGCCAGCAGTTTGGGTGTGAACACTGAAGCTTTCTTT
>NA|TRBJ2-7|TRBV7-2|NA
CASSLLGLNYEQYF
TGTGCCAGCAGCTTACTGGGACTCAACTACGAGCAGTACTTC
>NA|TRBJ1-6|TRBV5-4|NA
CASSLAGGSYNSPLHF
TGTGCCAGCAGCTTGGCAGGAGGCTCCTATAATTCACCCCTCCACTTT
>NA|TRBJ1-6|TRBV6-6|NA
CASSRQVYNSPLHF
TGTGCCAGCAGTCGACAGGTTTATAATTCACCCCTCCACTTT
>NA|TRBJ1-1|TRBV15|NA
CATSRDSYAGNTEAFF
TGTGCCACCAGCAGAGACTCGTACGCAGGGAACACTGAAGCTTTCTTT
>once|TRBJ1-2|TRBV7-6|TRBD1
CASSSTGVEGYTF
TGTGCCAGCAGCTCAACAGGGGTTGAAGGCTACACCTTC
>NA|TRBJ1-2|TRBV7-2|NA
CASTSGMGGIYGYTF
TGTGCCAGCACCTCGGGAATGGGCGGGATCTATGGCTACACCTTC
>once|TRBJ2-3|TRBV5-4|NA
CASSGAARTQYF
TGTGCCAGCAGCGGCGCTGCTCGTACGCAGTATTTT